This paragraph reports one TCR beta chain. What it binds is unknown. The PCR employed 60 Vbeta primers together with 13 Jbeta primers. Only in-frame clones appear in the TCRdb table, and some are missing; sequencing was by immunoSEQ multiplex PCR. The top ten hold 8% to 10% of the sample, which has about 120,000 clones, about three fifths seen once. The CDR3 loop spans 14 amino acids. Looked up from germline, CDR1 is SGHTA and CDR2 is FQGNSA. Trimming left V 5 bases short and J 7 bases short, with 12 bases between. The sample originates from a study of cytomegalovirus exposure and HLA in healthy donors. Study conclusions and caveats: Apart from CMV serostatus, no immune exposure information was available. When the data were analyzed later, several of the most significant clusters appeared to be linked to common viral pathogens. Presence/absence analyses rested on an assumption that sequencing depth was roughly uniform across donors.

The V call is TRBV7-2, the J call TRBJ1-6; maybe TRBD1 (5 bases). The clonotype was recovered from a man aged 35-49 years in good health and CMV-seropositive. The specimen was PBMCs. The CDR3 DNA is TGTGCCAGCAGCGTCAGGGTGGGCAATTCACCCCTCCACTTT. This codes for CASSVRVGNSPLHF.